The clone carrying this TCR beta chain was seen many times. This specimen belongs to a study of T cells in Graves' hyperthyroidism and ophthalmopathy. Germline CDR1 is MNHNS and CDR2 is SASEGT. Trimming cost V 8 bases and J 4 bases, with 20 bases left between them. The CDR3 runs to 15 residues. RNA transcripts yielded amplified TCR beta CDR3 regions. The TCR CDR3 first-round RT-PCR relied on the HTBI primer set. Each CDR3 protein gets one entry after TCRdb re-called the multiplex PCR reads with MiXCR. This repertoire shows about 350,000 distinct CDR3 sequences, approximately 14% found once; its top ten account for about 26%.

The chain uses TRBV6-1 and TRBJ1-2; TRBD1 might be the D (5 bases). The TCR originated in a woman under 40 with Graves' hyperthyroidism. Sequencing input: blood. As DNA, the CDR3 is TGTGCCAGCTCCGTCGCGCGTGGCAGGGTCTATGGCTACACCTTC. Translation gives CASSVARGRVYGYTF.